This TCR beta chain emerged from a study of blood T cell repertoires in COVID-19. Turning to the study itself: Donors in the United States, Italy and Spain gave samples during acute or convalescent COVID-19.

Profiled with immunoSEQ multiplex PCR; TCRdb holds only in-frame clones, not every one. The repertoire consists of 65,000 or so clones, with just under 80% occurring once and the leading ten covering 25%. The V end lost 0 bases, the J end lost 2 bases, and 6 bases lay between the germline ends. Germline values: CDR1 SGHVS, CDR2 FQNEAQ. The CDR3 runs to 14 residues. This TCR came from a human donor in a cohort sampled during active COVID-19. The sequenced material came from peripheral blood. The chain uses TRBV7-8 and TRBJ2-3; D is unresolved. CDR3 amino acids: CASSLAWATDTQYF. The CDR3 nucleotides read TGTGCCAGCAGCTTAGCGTGGGCCACAGATACGCAGTATTTT.